This TCR beta chain was sequenced for a study of prognosis after radiotherapy for stage I lung cancer. Study-level background: Considered medically inoperable were all of the patients with non-small cell lung cancer. A few patients receiving radiotherapy then developed distant metastases (median roughly seven months), with around 16 showing no significant progression. Findings and limits, study-wide: In patients receiving stereotactic body radiation therapy, unique TCR clone counts fell afterward, median around 9,500 versus 6,500. Reduced Shannon entropy following stereotactic body radiation therapy was recorded in patients who developed distant metastases.

This clonotype was found many times. What it binds is not known. From genomic DNA, two-round multiplex PCR was used to amplify TCR beta CDR3. First-round PCR amplification was performed with primers specific to each TRBV and TRBJ gene. TCRdb fed the multiplex PCR reads into MiXCR, producing one record per CDR3 protein. The sample holds 50,000 or so distinct CDR3 sequences, roughly 36% seen once. The TCR was taken from a donor over 45 with non-small cell lung cancer. This sample comprised PBMCs, obtained before or after stereotactic body radiation therapy (not recorded which).

The CDR3 coding sequence is TGTGCCAGCAGTTTGTGGACAACTAATGAAAAACTGTTTTTT. Translated, it gives CASSLWTTNEKLFF. V usage is TRBV28 and J usage is TRBJ1-4; D call uncertain. Germline CDR1 reads MDHEN; CDR2 reads SYDVKM. Trimming shortened V by 3 bases and J by 0 bases, and 5 bases separated the two germline ends. The CDR3 is 14 amino acids. Combining the CDR3 with reference TRBV28 and TRBJ1-4 gives the whole variable domain DVKVTQSSRYLVKRTGEKVFLECVQDMDHENMFWYRQDPGLGLRLIYFSYDVKMKEKGDIPEGYSVSREKKERFSLILESASTNQTSMYLCASSLWTTNEKLFFGSGTQLSVL.